Below are 28 T cell receptor beta chains sequenced from a single sample in a study of cytomegalovirus exposure and HLA in healthy donors. A multiplex PCR was run with 60 Vbeta primers and 13 Jbeta primers. Data came from immunoSEQ multiplex PCR; TCRdb stores just in-frame clones and leaves some out. Here the sample spans under 70,000 clones, 55% to 85% being singletons. The sequenced sample consisted of PBMCs. The receptors come from a man aged 35 to 55 in good health and CMV-seropositive.

The rearrangement uses TRBV4-3 and TRBJ2-3, with TRBD2 as a possible D gene (6 bases). The CDR3 runs 17 residues. The V gene lost 0 bases and the J gene lost 5 bases, with 18 bases spanning the gap. In germline, CDR1 is LGHNA, CDR2 YSLEER. In DNA form, the CDR3 reads TGCGCCAGCAGCCAAGATTATCGGCGGGGATTAGGAGATACGCAGTATTTT. It codes for CASSQDYRRGLGDTQYF.

The chain is built from TRBV4-3 and TRBJ2-1; perhaps TRBD2 as D (6 bases). Germline CDR1 reads LGHNA; CDR2 reads YSLEER. The V and J ends lost 1 base and 9 bases respectively, with 19 bases between them. CDR3 length: 16 amino acids. This CDR3 reads CASSQVRSGLSTEQFF. The CDR3 DNA reads TGCGCCAGCAGCCAAGTTCGGAGCGGGCTCAGCACTGAGCAGTTCTTC.

This rearrangement joins TRBV9 to TRBJ1-1; TRBD1 agrees at 12 bases. Per the germline V gene, CDR1 is SGDLS and CDR2 is YYNGEE. CDR3 size: 15 residues. Losses at the gene ends were 0 bases for V and 7 bases for J; bases not matched to a gene: 4. The CDR3, as DNA: TGTGCCAGCAGCGTAGAGGGACAGGGGGCTGGTGAAGCTTTCTTT. Protein product: CASSVEGQGAGEAFF.

This clone appeared once. V gene TRBV6-6 combines with J gene TRBJ2-3; D is ambiguous. Per the germline V gene, CDR1 is MNHNY and CDR2 is SVGAGI (reference sequence). V was pared by 6 bases and J by 2 bases, with 18 bases between. The CDR3 runs 16 residues. The CDR3 region is CASRSPDWVLTDTQYF. CDR3 nucleotides: TGTGCCAGCAGATCCCCTGACTGGGTTCTCACAGATACGCAGTATTTT.

The V and J genes are TRBV29-1 and TRBJ1-1; 7 bases are shared with TRBD1. Per the germline V gene, CDR1 is SQVTM and CDR2 is ANQGSEA. The CDR3 is 13 amino acids. V lost 6 bases, J lost 6 bases, and 10 bases stayed unmatched. CDR3 region: CSVNTGVRAEAFF. DNA of the CDR3: TGCAGCGTCAACACAGGGGTAAGGGCTGAAGCTTTCTTT.

The gene calls are TRBV30 and TRBJ1-2; maybe TRBD1 (6 bases). Trimming removed 3 bases at V and 4 bases at J, with 12 bases between. CDR3 length: 13 amino acids. Germline V gene sequence: CDR1 GTSNPN, CDR2 SVGIG (reference sequence). This CDR3 reads CAWSRDNTYGYTF. The CDR3, as DNA: TGTGCCTGGAGCCGGGACAACACCTATGGCTACACCTTC.

As DNA, the CDR3 is TGTGCCTGGAAAGGGGGGGGCAGCTCCTACGAGCAGTACTTC. This encodes CAWKGGGSSYEQYF. The chain combines TRBV30 with TRBJ2-7, with D possibly matching TRBD2 (7 bases). V lost 4 bases, J lost 0 bases, and 13 bases lay in between. Per the germline V gene, CDR1 is GTSNPN and CDR2 is SVGIG (reference sequence). The CDR3 sequence is 14 residues long. Full variable domain (missing parts from reference TRBV30 and TRBJ2-7): SQTIHQWPATLVQPVGSPLSLECTVEGTSNPNLYWYRQAAGRGLQLLFYSVGIGQISSEVPQNLSASRPQDRQFILSSKKLLLSDSGFYLCAWKGGGSSYEQYFGPGTRLTVT.

The chain combines TRBV5-4 with TRBJ1-1; D call uncertain. V lost 5 bases and J lost 1, with 9 bases in between. CDR1 and CDR2 from the germline V gene are SGHNT and YYREEE (reference sequence). The CDR3 covers 13 residues. This chain's CDR3 is CASSPVGNTEAFF. The CDR3 coding sequence is TGTGCCAGCAGTCCCGTCGGGAACACTGAAGCTTTCTTT.

The chain couples TRBV28 to TRBJ1-2, with 8 bases lining up with TRBD1. From germline, CDR1 is MDHEN and CDR2 SYDVKM. This CDR3 comprises 15 residues. V dropped 4 bases and J dropped 4; count of bases not matched to a gene: 8. The CDR3 DNA reads TGTGCCAGCAGTTCCCGACAGGGGCTCCGCTATGGCTACACCTTC. This encodes CASSSRQGLRYGYTF.

This chain uses TRBV6-1 with TRBJ1-2; D is perhaps TRBD1 (5 bases). CDR1 is MNHNS, CDR2 SASEGT, per germline. V was shortened by 1 base and J by 3 bases, with 12 bases between the two germline ends. CDR3 length: 15 amino acids. This chain's CDR3 is CASSEGWVGDYGYTF. CDR3 sequence (DNA): TGTGCCAGCAGTGAAGGTTGGGTAGGGGACTATGGCTACACCTTC.

The J gene is TRBJ1-1, the V gene TRBV5-1; no clear D. Germline V gene lookup returns CDR1 SGHRS and CDR2 YFSETQ. CDR3 length equals 13 residues. V lost 0 bases and J 1 base, leaving 4 bases between the germline ends. As DNA, the CDR3 is TGCGCCAGCAGCTTGGCGGGGAACACTGAAGCTTTCTTT. Translation: CASSLAGNTEAFF.

This chain uses TRBV18 with TRBJ2-5, with 13 bases lining up with TRBD2. CDR3 length equals 16 residues. Trimming cost V 7 bases and J 5 bases; bases outside gene matches: 10. Germline CDR1 is KGHSH and CDR2 is LQKENI. DNA of the CDR3: TGTGCCAGCTTCTCAAGGACTAGCGGGGGAACGGAGACCCAGTACTTC. Protein product: CASFSRTSGGTETQYF.

As regards this clone: The sample has other DNA sequences that encode this CDR3 too. The V gene is TRBV5-1, the J gene TRBJ2-7; 9 bases line up with TRBD1. V was pared by 1 base and J by 3 bases, with 5 bases of the junction left unmatched. The CDR3 runs 15 residues. Germline V CDR1 and CDR2: SGHRS, YFSETQ. The CDR3, as DNA: TGCGCCAGCAGCTTGTCCCCGGGACAGGGCTACGAGCAGTACTTC. This gives the protein CASSLSPGQGYEQYF. Full variable domain (remainder filled in from reference TRBV5-1 and TRBJ2-7): KAGVTQTPRYLIKTRGQQVTLSCSPISGHRSVSWYQQTPGQGLQFLFEYFSETQRNKGNFPGRFSGRQFSNSRSEMNVSTLELGDSALYLCASSLSPGQGYEQYFGPGTRLTVT.

V gene TRBV7-6 combines with J gene TRBJ1-1; D unresolved. This CDR3 is built from 16 residues. Trimming cost V 4 bases and J 3 bases, with 18 bases left between them. Germline loops: CDR1 SGHVS, CDR2 FNYEAQ. The CDR3 DNA follows: TGTGCCAGCAGCTCCGCGAAGATGGAAACAGACACTGAAGCTTTCTTT. It yields the protein CASSSAKMETDTEAFF. The full variable domain, rest sourced from reference TRBV7-6 and TRBJ1-1, is GAGVSQSPRYKVTKRGQDVALRCDPISGHVSLYWYRQALGQGPEFLTYFNYEAQQDKSGLPNDRFSAERPEGSISTLTIQRTEQRDSAMYRCASSSAKMETDTEAFFGQGTRLTVV.

The chain carries TRBV18 and TRBJ2-2; D call uncertain. Trimming took 4 bases from V and 4 from J, leaving 13 bases between them. CDR3 length: 15 residues. The germline CDR1 and CDR2 sequences are KGHSH and LQKENI. The CDR3 coding sequence is TGTGCCAGCTCACGAAAAAGCTCGGTCACCGGGGAGCTGTTTTTT. Amino acids: CASSRKSSVTGELFF.

The chain couples TRBV7-2 to TRBJ1-2; 7 bases are a match to TRBD1. Germline V gene data show CDR1 as SGHTA and CDR2 as FQGNSA. This CDR3 is built from 13 residues. With V trimmed by 3 bases and J by 8 bases, 6 bases remained unmatched. The CDR3 loop reads CASSFTGVEGYTF. The CDR3 DNA reads as TGTGCCAGCAGCTTTACAGGGGTTGAAGGCTACACCTTC.

This clone is medium-sized in the sample. The V gene is TRBV7-2, the J gene TRBJ1-5; no reliable D call. Germline CDR1 and CDR2: SGHTA and FQGNSA. With 1 base removed from V and 9 bases from J, the gap between germline ends came to 7 bases. There are 12 residues in the CDR3. CDR3 region: CASSLDLGPQHF. The CDR3 coding sequence is TGTGCCAGCAGCTTAGATCTAGGGCCCCAGCATTTT.

This clone has just a few counts. The chain recombines TRBV6-6 with TRBJ1-2, with no clear D. The CDR3 runs 12 residues. The V gene's germline CDR1 is MNHNY and CDR2 SVGAGI (reference sequence). V lost 0 bases to trimming and J lost 8 bases, with 7 bases between them. CDR3 sequence: CASSYSFLGYTF. CDR3 DNA: TGTGCCAGCAGTTACTCGTTCCTAGGCTACACCTTC.

The CDR3 sequence: CAWIPRRTIGSDTQYF. The DNA of the CDR3 is TGTGCCTGGATTCCCCGTAGGACAATTGGCTCCGATACGCAGTATTTT. The chain is built from TRBV30 and TRBJ2-3, with a tentative D call TRBD1 (5 bases). The CDR3 has 16 residues. Trimming left V 4 bases short and J 6 bases short, with 23 bases between. Germline loops: CDR1 GTSNPN, CDR2 SVGIG (reference sequence).

The sample holds one count of this clone. The V and J genes are TRBV18 and TRBJ1-5; D call uncertain. V was cut by 2 bases and J by 5 bases, with 10 bases left in between. Germline V CDR1 and CDR2: KGHSH, LQKENI. This CDR3 has 14 residues. In DNA form, the CDR3 reads TGTGCCAGCTCACCAAATCGGGGAGATCAGCCCCAGCATTTT. Translation gives CASSPNRGDQPQHF.

The table lists this clone with a few counts. V and J are TRBV10-3 and TRBJ2-2; 11 bases are shared with TRBD2. The V and J ends lost 5 bases and 0 bases, in that order; junction bases with no gene match: 11. The germline CDR1 and CDR2 sequences are ENHRY and SYGVKD. This CDR3 contains 19 residues. This CDR3 is CAISLIRLAGLTNTGELFF. As DNA, the CDR3 is TGTGCCATCAGTCTCATCAGACTAGCGGGGCTGACGAACACCGGGGAGCTGTTTTTT.

This clone was seen more than once but under ten times. The genes are TRBV6-4 and TRBJ2-1, with TRBD2 matching over 13 bases. V lost 6 bases, J lost 6 bases, and 5 bases stayed unmatched. This CDR3 has 15 amino acids. Germline lookup yields CDR1 MRHNA and CDR2 SNTAGT. The CDR3 reads CASRPGTSGTNEQFF. The CDR3 DNA reads as TGTGCCAGCAGACCTGGGACTAGCGGGACCAATGAGCAGTTCTTC.

Concerning this clone itself: One junction end does not reproduce the germline sequence, and a read error may be involved. The chain joins TRBV19 to TRBJ1-5; TRBD1 might be the D (5 bases). Germline V CDR1 and CDR2: LNHDA, SQIVND (reference sequence). The CDR3 loop spans 14 amino acids. The CDR3 loop reads CASSPNGGSQHQDF. CDR3 sequence (DNA): TGTGCCAGTAGTCCTAACGGGGGGAGTCAGCACCAGGATTTT.

The chain carries TRBV29-1 and TRBJ2-3, with TRBD2 matching over 11 bases. After removal of 4 bases from V and 6 bases from J, the junction contained 6 bases not matched to a gene. This CDR3 comprises 14 residues. Germline V gene data show CDR1 as SQVTM and CDR2 as ANQGSEA. Here the CDR3 DNA reads TGCAGCGTTGGACTTAGCGGGGGGGCTGATACGCAGTATTTT. It is translated as CSVGLSGGADTQYF.

The chain combines TRBV7-3 with TRBJ2-1; TRBD2 aligns across 11 bases. CDR1 is SGHTA, CDR2 FQGTGA, per germline. The CDR3 totals 15 residues. V gave up 5 bases and J gave up 4 bases; unmatched junction bases: 4. The CDR3 is CASSPTSGGYNEQFF. As DNA, the CDR3 is TGTGCCAGCAGCCCTACTAGCGGGGGTTACAATGAGCAGTTCTTC.

CDR3 amino acids: CASSSGQGANTGELFF. The CDR3 DNA is TGTGCCAGCAGCTCGGGACAGGGGGCGAACACCGGGGAGCTGTTTTTT. This rearrangement joins TRBV7-2 to TRBJ2-2; TRBD1 matches at 11 bases. The V and J ends lost 4 bases and 0 bases, in that order; junction bases with no gene match: 1. CDR1 is SGHTA and CDR2 is FQGNSA in the germline V gene. The CDR3 consists of 16 residues. The full variable domain, with the rest looked up from reference TRBV7-2 and TRBJ2-2, is GAGVSQSPSNKVTEKGKDVELRCDPISGHTALYWYRQSLGQGLEFLIYFQGNSAPDKSGLPSDRFSAERTGGSVSTLTIQRTQQEDSAVYLCASSSGQGANTGELFFGEGSRLTVL.

The chain carries TRBV6-1 and TRBJ1-3; D is undetermined. Germline V gene sequence: CDR1 MNHNS, CDR2 SASEGT. V lost 0 bases and J lost 2, with 11 bases in between. This CDR3 region has 16 residues. CDR3 coding DNA: TGTGCCAGCAGTGAAGCGTTACGGGTTACTGGAAACACCATATATTTT. As protein: CASSEALRVTGNTIYF.

The chain links TRBV4-1 to TRBJ2-7; TRBD1 is a possible D gene (6 bases). Trimming shortened V by 6 bases and J by 0 bases, and 15 bases separated the two germline ends. The CDR3 contains 15 residues. CDR1 is MGHRA, CDR2 YSYEKL, per germline. CDR3 residues: CASRHREFTSYEQYF. CDR3 in DNA: TGCGCCAGCAGGCACAGGGAATTTACCTCCTACGAGCAGTACTTC.